The clone carrying this T cell receptor beta chain was observed a few times. Authors' data handling: Amplified reference gene primers provided the basis for estimating nucleated cell counts. Produced via immunoSEQ multiplex PCR; TCRdb's table is partial and in-frame only. V and J calls and clone size follow that table, whereas D and trimming were derived from the DNA. The sample holds under 150,000 clones, 65% to 85% seen once. This entry is derived from a study of blood T cell repertoires in COVID-19. About the study: COVID-19 samples collected from the United States, Italy and Spain covered acute and convalescent phases. Sources were T cells, B-cell-depleted T cells, or PBMCs; the material itself was cDNA or gDNA.

V lost 5 bases, J lost 2 bases, and 4 bases stayed unmatched. Germline assignment: CDR1 LNHDA and CDR2 SQIVND (reference sequence). This CDR3 spans 14 amino acids. The J gene is TRBJ1-1, the V gene TRBV19; 8 nucleotides agree with TRBD1. The clonotype comes from a man aged 70-80 years with acute or convalescent COVID-19. The specimen was peripheral blood. CDR3 sequence (DNA): TGTGCCAGTAGTCCGGGACAGGTAAACACTGAAGCTTTCTTT. This codes for CASSPGQVNTEAFF.